The source of this T cell receptor (beta chain) is a study of Graves' ophthalmopathy and Graves' hyperthyroidism. On this clonotype: Its antigen is not identified.

Ophthalmopathy not arising within 18 months of follow-up defined hyperthyroidism as stable. Overall study findings and caveats: In blood appeared most of the expanded thyroid clonotypes whose frequency exceeded 0.001.

RNA served as the template for amplifying TCR beta CDR3 regions. Amplification began with first-round RT-PCR using HTBI primers, then second-round multiplex PCR was performed. TCRdb recomputed calls from the multiplex PCR reads with MiXCR, one row per CDR3 protein. The data contain approximately 410,000 distinct CDR3 sequences, about 16% of them singletons. Trimming took 1 base from V and 5 from J, leaving 13 bases between them. Germline V gene lookup returns CDR1 SGHTS and CDR2 YDEGEE. This CDR3 spans 14 amino acids. The chain recombines TRBV5-8 with TRBJ2-7; D is ambiguous. Sequencing was carried out using peripheral blood. This receptor was taken from a young woman with stable Graves' hyperthyroidism. CDR3 protein: CASSLRQARDEQYF. CDR3 DNA: TGTGCCAGCAGCTTGCGGCAGGCTAGGGACGAGCAGTACTTC.